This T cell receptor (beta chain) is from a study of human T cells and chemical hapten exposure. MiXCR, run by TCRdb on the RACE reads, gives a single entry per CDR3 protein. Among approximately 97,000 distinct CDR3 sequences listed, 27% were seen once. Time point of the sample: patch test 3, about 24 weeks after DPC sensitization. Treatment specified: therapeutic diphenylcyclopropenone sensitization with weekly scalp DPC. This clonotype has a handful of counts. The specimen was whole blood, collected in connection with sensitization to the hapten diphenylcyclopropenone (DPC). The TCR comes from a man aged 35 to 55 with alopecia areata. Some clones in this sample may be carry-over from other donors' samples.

The DNA for the CDR3 is TGTGCCAGCAGTCCGGGACACCCAAACACCGGGGAGCTGTTTTTT. As protein: CASSPGHPNTGELFF. The chain joins TRBV12-3 or TRBV12-4 to TRBJ2-2, with D possibly matching TRBD1 (6 bases). The V end was cut by 5 bases, the J end by 2 bases, with 12 bases between. CDR3 length: 15 residues.